These 12 T cell receptor beta chains share one sample of origin, sequenced in a study of CD8+ T cells in alopecia areata (dated by TCRdb to the late 2010s). Library creation used the immunoSEQ multiplex PCR assay. For TCR sequencing, RNA was extracted from every sample and reverse transcribed into cDNA to serve as template. Here the immuneACCESS table is served through TCRdb, limited to in-frame sequences with V and J called. Missing clones are a known gap in these copies; in checked studies unresolved V genes cover under half, and the rest lacks a known reason. Recorded for this sample are 93,000 or so clones; around 60% of them occurred a single time. The top ten clones comprise 7.5% to 9% of the sample. Sequencing input: CD4+ T cells sorted from blood. The receptors derive from a human donor in good health.

The chain is built from TRBV9 and TRBJ2-1; D is unclear. The CDR3 spans 11 residues. Trimming shortened V by 4 bases and J by 10 bases, and 9 bases separated the two germline ends. Germline CDR1 is SGDLS and CDR2 is YYNGEE. CDR3 sequence: CASSTWGEQFF. CDR3 in DNA: TGTGCCAGCAGCACCTGGGGAGAGCAGTTCTTC.

The genes are TRBV29-1 and TRBJ2-7; D may be TRBD2 (5 bases). CDR3 length: 12 residues. Trimming took 6 bases from V and 0 from J, leaving 9 bases between them. Germline V lookup: CDR1 SQVTM, CDR2 ANQGSEA. The CDR3 loop reads CSVGENSYEQYF. In nucleotides, the CDR3 is TGCAGCGTCGGGGAAAACTCCTACGAGCAGTACTTC.

The chain has TRBV29-1 and TRBJ2-3, with D perhaps matching TRBD1 or TRBD2 (6 bases each). CDR1 is SQVTM and CDR2 is ANQGSEA in the germline V gene. Trimming stripped 3 bases from V and 2 bases from J, with 21 bases between. The CDR3 extends over 17 amino acids. The CDR3 DNA reads as TGCAGCGTTGATAATTTCGGGGGCCTGTTCACCACAGATACGCAGTATTTT. Its protein is CSVDNFGGLFTTDTQYF.

V usage is TRBV30 and J usage is TRBJ2-2; 10 bases line up with TRBD1. Trimming removed 8 bases from V and 5 bases from J; junction bases left unmatched: 8. Germline CDR1 GTSNPN, CDR2 SVGIG (reference sequence). The CDR3 is 14 amino acids. The CDR3 DNA reads TGTGCCGGACTGACAGGGGGCTATACCGGGGAGCTGTTTTTT. Amino acid sequence: CAGLTGGYTGELFF.

This clone was detected only a few times. The chain joins TRBV23-1 to TRBJ2-4, with D perhaps TRBD1 (5 bases). Being an ORF, TRBV23-1 has a function that is uncertain. V was cut by 4 bases and J by 0 bases, with 22 bases left in between. This CDR3 is 19 amino acids long. CDR3 amino acids: CASSPTAIRVLIAKNIQYF. In DNA, the CDR3 is TGCGCCAGCAGTCCAACTGCGATCAGGGTACTGATAGCCAAAAACATTCAGTACTTC.

The genes are TRBV13 and TRBJ1-2, with D possibly TRBD1 on 5 matching bases. Trimming shortened V by 2 bases and J by 5 bases, and 9 bases separated the two germline ends. The germline V gene encodes CDR1 PRHDT and CDR2 FYEKMQ (reference sequence). The CDR3 has 13 amino acids. CDR3 in amino acids: CASSLTAGYGYTF. CDR3 nucleotide sequence: TGTGCCAGCAGCTTAACCGCAGGGTATGGCTACACCTTC.

The chain is built from TRBV29-1 and TRBJ2-2; D is tentatively TRBD1 or TRBD2 (5 bases each). The ends were cut back, 7 bases at V and 1 base at J, with 16 bases in the middle. This CDR3 is built from 15 residues. Germline V gene data show CDR1 as SQVTM and CDR2 as ANQGSEA. The CDR3 region has the DNA TGCAGCGCCGCGCCCCGGGGCCTGAACACCGGGGAGCTGTTTTTT. Protein sequence: CSAAPRGLNTGELFF.

This clone came up many times. The J gene is TRBJ2-5, the V gene TRBV6-5; D is unresolved. The V and J ends lost 6 bases and 0 bases respectively, with 2 bases between them. The CDR3 is 11 amino acids. Germline V gives CDR1 MNHEY, CDR2 SVGAGI. In nucleotides, the CDR3 is TGTGCCAGCAGGTACCAAGAGACCCAGTACTTC. It encodes CASRYQETQYF.

This chain uses TRBV20-1 with TRBJ1-1; weak D call: TRBD1 (5 bases). V gave up 7 bases and J gave up 1 base, with 7 bases separating them. Germline CDR1 is DFQATT and CDR2 is SNEGSKA (reference sequence). The CDR3 is 11 residues long. The CDR3 protein is CSVGGNTEAFF. In DNA, the CDR3 is TGCAGTGTGGGGGGGAACACTGAAGCTTTCTTT.

The chain carries TRBV29-1 and TRBJ2-4; D possibly corresponds to TRBD1 (5 bases). V lost 6 bases to trimming and J lost 7 bases, with 13 bases between them. CDR1 is SQVTM and CDR2 is ANQGSEA in the germline V gene. The CDR3 has 12 amino acids. The CDR3 region is CSVPGGANIQYF. The DNA for the CDR3 is TGCAGCGTGCCCGGTGGGGCGAACATTCAGTACTTC.

The chain employs TRBV6-5 and TRBJ2-5; D remains unclear. V was clipped by 0 bases and J by 7 bases, with 9 bases between them. CDR3 size: 13 residues. The germline CDR1 and CDR2 sequences are MNHEY and SVGAGI. The CDR3 DNA reads as TGTGCCAGCAGTTACTCGGTGGATGGGACCCAGTACTTC. Translating it yields CASSYSVDGTQYF.

The chain combines TRBV7-2 with TRBJ2-7; D is unresolved. The V gene's germline CDR1 is SGHTA and CDR2 FQGNSA. V was shortened by 5 bases and J by 6 bases, with 17 bases between the two germline ends. This CDR3 comprises 14 residues. The CDR3 region has the DNA TGTGCCAGCAGCCCTTCAGGCTCCCAGCGCGAGCAGTACTTC. It specifies CASSPSGSQREQYF.